This T cell receptor (beta chain) originates from a study of cytomegalovirus exposure and HLA in healthy donors. Overall study context: Researchers previously reported finding 117 million unique TCR beta sequences from roughly 180 million T cells.

Germline CDR1 SEHNR, CDR2 FQNEAQ (reference sequence). This CDR3 has 16 amino acids. Trimming removed 2 bases from V and 4 bases from J; junction bases left unmatched: 6. The PCR contained 60 Vbeta and 13 Jbeta primers. TCRdb's copy holds only in-frame clones and misses some; the assay was immunoSEQ multiplex PCR. The repertoire holds roughly 150,000 clones, 82% seen once, with around 6.2% in the top ten. Sample: PBMCs. The chain joins TRBV7-9 to TRBJ2-1, with TRBD2 identical over 9 bases. The sequence came from a man aged 25-45 years in good health and CMV-seropositive. CDR3: CASSLIPSGVYNEQFF. For the CDR3, the DNA is TGTGCCAGCAGCTTAATCCCTAGCGGGGTTTACAATGAGCAGTTCTTC.